Listed below are T cell receptor beta chains from one sample, sequenced in a study of blood T cell repertoires in COVID-19. Assay used: immunoSEQ multiplex PCR; TCRdb lists only in-frame clones, some missing. The sample records some 100,000 clones, around 86% being singletons. The sample consisted of PBMCs or T cells enriched from blood (not recorded which). These receptors all come from a woman between 50 and 59 years old who had recovered from COVID-19. CDR3s include the opening cysteine and the closing phenylalanine or tryptophan. D genes are given only for firm matches. Clone size is stated in some rows and not others, as once, few, many or a class when expanded.

>TRBJ1-6|once|TRBV30|15|TRBD1
CAWSNRDRYNSPLHF
TGTGCCTGGAGTAACCGGGACAGGTATAATTCACCCCTCCACTTT
>TRBJ2-5|.|TRBV21-1|16|.
CASSNLLPSPQETQYF
TGTGCCAGCAGCAATCTGCTCCCGAGCCCACAAGAGACCCAGTACTTC
>TRBJ1-5|.|TRBV2|13|TRBD1
CASSADRDQPQHF
TGTGCCAGCAGTGCGGACAGGGATCAGCCCCAGCATTTT
>TRBJ2-3|.|TRBV4-1|16|.
CASSQETGGGTDTQYF
TGCGCCAGCAGCCAAGAGACCGGCGGGGGCACAGATACGCAGTATTTT
>TRBJ2-5|.|TRBV18|13|.
CASSPGLQETQYF
TGTGCCAGCTCACCAGGACTACAAGAGACCCAGTACTTC
>TRBJ2-5|.|TRBV5-1|16|.
CASSPIYITGQETQYF
TGCGCCAGCAGCCCGATTTACATTACAGGGCAAGAGACCCAGTACTTC
>TRBJ2-7|.|TRBV11-3|14|TRBD1
CASSPGGAPYEQYF
TGTGCCAGCAGCCCAGGGGGCGCCCCCTACGAGCAGTACTTC
>TRBJ2-2|.|TRBV24-1|12|.
CATSHITGELFF
TGTGCCACCAGCCACATCACCGGGGAGCTGTTTTTT
>TRBJ2-2|.|TRBV19|14|.
CASRLEGNTGELFF
TGTGCCAGTAGATTGGAGGGTAACACCGGGGAGCTGTTTTTT
>TRBJ1-4|.|TRBV29-1|16|.
CSVAGQGTGTNEKLFF
TGCAGCGTTGCGGGCCAGGGGACCGGAACTAATGAAAAACTGTTTTTT
>TRBJ1-2|.|TRBV10-3|14|TRBD1
CAISAGTAIYGYTF
TGTGCCATCAGTGCCGGGACAGCCATCTATGGCTACACCTTC
>TRBJ2-7|.|TRBV7-9|16|TRBD2
CASSPPSGSLPYEQYF
TGTGCCAGCAGCCCTCCTAGCGGGAGTCTCCCGTACGAGCAGTACTTC
>TRBJ2-5|.|TRBV9|12|.
CASPGAGETQYF
TGTGCCAGCCCCGGGGCGGGGGAGACCCAGTACTTC
>TRBJ2-1|.|TRBV5-1|17|TRBD2
CASSLHPFGGGTNEQFF
TGCGCCAGCAGCTTACACCCTTTTGGGGGAGGGACCAATGAGCAGTTCTTC
>TRBJ2-7|.|TRBV19|16|TRBD1
CASSPRDQGVNYEQYF
TGTGCCAGTAGTCCGAGGGACCAGGGGGTTAACTACGAGCAGTACTTC
>TRBJ2-1|.|TRBV5-1|15|.
CASSLGDSVYNEQFF
TGCGCCAGCAGCTTGGGAGACAGTGTCTACAATGAGCAGTTCTTC
>TRBJ2-7|.|TRBV5-1|16|.
CASSRVPDSFFDEQYF
TGCGCCAGCAGCCGAGTCCCGGACAGTTTTTTCGACGAGCAGTACTTC
>TRBJ2-7|.|TRBV14|15|.
CASSLYEGEYYEQYF
TGTGCCAGCAGCCTATACGAGGGCGAATACTACGAGCAGTACTTC
>TRBJ2-2|.|TRBV7-9|14|.
CASSKTDNTGELFF
TGTGCCAGCAGCAAGACAGATAACACCGGGGAGCTGTTTTTT
>TRBJ1-5|.|TRBV7-9|14|TRBD1
CASSPGTANQPQHF
TGTGCCAGCAGCCCCGGGACAGCGAATCAGCCCCAGCATTTT
>TRBJ2-6|.|TRBV9|17|.
CASSVQGGGSGANVLTF
TGTGCCAGCAGCGTTCAGGGGGGAGGCTCTGGGGCCAACGTCCTGACTTTC
>TRBJ2-7|once|TRBV30|12|.
CAWSPLNSEQYF
TGTGCCTGGAGTCCCTTAAACAGCGAGCAGTACTTC
>TRBJ2-1|.|TRBV18|16|.
CASSRGVRGSYNEQFF
TGTGCCAGCTCACGTGGAGTCCGGGGGTCCTACAATGAGCAGTTCTTC
>TRBJ2-1|.|TRBV4-1|13|.
CASSHRQRDEQFF
TGCGCCAGCAGCCATCGCCAGCGGGATGAGCAGTTCTTC
>TRBJ2-5|.|TRBV27|14|.
CASSPTGNQETQYF
TGTGCCAGCAGCCCAACAGGAAACCAAGAGACCCAGTACTTC
>TRBJ1-6|.|TRBV27|18|TRBD1
CASGRLLTGRFENSPLHF
TGTGCCAGCGGTAGACTCTTGACAGGGCGTTTTGAAAATTCACCCCTCCACTTT
>TRBJ2-3|.|TRBV4-2|16|TRBD2
CASSPIGAGGADTQYF
TGTGCCAGCAGCCCCATTGGGGCGGGAGGGGCGGATACGCAGTATTTT
>TRBJ2-3|.|TRBV10-2|15|TRBD2
CASIPTSGVQDTQYF
TGCGCCAGCATCCCGACTAGCGGGGTTCAAGATACGCAGTATTTT
>TRBJ1-2|.|TRBV5-1|15|.
CASSLYQGVGAGYTF
TGCGCCAGCAGCTTGTACCAGGGCGTGGGGGCGGGCTACACCTTC
>TRBJ1-6|.|TRBV7-6|15|TRBD1
CASSLRDSLNSPLHF
TGTGCCAGCAGCCTACGGGACAGCCTTAATTCACCCCTCCACTTT
>TRBJ1-2|.|TRBV30|13|.
CAWSDGTLVSYTF
TGTGCCTGGAGTGACGGGACTCTCGTAAGCTACACCTTC
>TRBJ1-2|.|TRBV7-2|18|TRBD1
CASSFDPGQGNRGYGYTF
TGTGCCAGCAGCTTTGACCCGGGACAGGGGAACAGGGGGTATGGCTACACCTTC
>TRBJ2-1|once|TRBV7-3|15|.
CASSFRTGLYNEQFF
TGTGCCAGCAGCTTCCGAACAGGGCTGTATAATGAGCAGTTCTTC
>TRBJ1-1|.|TRBV28|11|.
CATWRDTEAFF
TGTGCCACCTGGCGGGATACTGAAGCTTTCTTT
>TRBJ1-1|.|TRBV19|13|.
CASSTPLNTEAFF
TGTGCCAGTAGTACCCCTTTGAACACTGAAGCTTTCTTT
>TRBJ2-2|.|TRBV2|15|TRBD2
CASRVAGGPGGELFF
TGTGCCAGCAGAGTTGCGGGGGGGCCCGGCGGGGAGCTGTTTTTT
>TRBJ2-7|once|TRBV28|15|TRBD2
CASSLWTSGVYEQYF
TGTGCCAGCAGTTTGTGGACTAGCGGGGTCTACGAGCAGTACTTC
>TRBJ2-5|.|TRBV10-3|17|TRBD2
CAISAPQAGRWQETQYF
TGTGCCATCAGTGCCCCCCAAGCGGGACGGTGGCAAGAGACCCAGTACTTC
>TRBJ2-5|once|TRBV30|15|.
CAWSVPGKEKETQYF
TGTGCCTGGAGTGTACCAGGGAAAGAGAAAGAGACCCAGTACTTC
>TRBJ2-5|.|TRBV28|16|.
CASSPWGSGNQETQYF
TGTGCCAGCAGTCCCTGGGGTAGCGGTAACCAAGAGACCCAGTACTTC
>TRBJ2-5|.|TRBV18|15|TRBD1
CASSPGTGEEETQYF
TGTGCCAGCTCACCAGGGACAGGGGAAGAAGAGACCCAGTACTTC
>TRBJ2-2|.|TRBV19|17|TRBD2
CASGTSGSKRRTGELFF
TGTGCCAGTGGGACTAGCGGGAGTAAACGCAGGACCGGGGAGCTGTTTTTT
>TRBJ2-5|.|TRBV7-9|15|TRBD1
CASSASGTGRETQYF
TGTGCCAGCAGCGCCTCCGGGACAGGGAGAGAGACCCAGTACTTC
>TRBJ1-2|.|TRBV12-3/TRBV12-4|12|TRBD1
CASTQGAGGYTF
TGTGCCAGCACACAGGGGGCGGGAGGCTACACCTTC
>TRBJ2-1|.|TRBV14|17|TRBD2
CASSPWTSGGSYNEQFF
TGTGCCAGCAGCCCCTGGACTAGCGGGGGCTCCTACAATGAGCAGTTCTTC
>TRBJ1-2|.|TRBV20-1|15|.
CSASVGGAGGYGYTF
TGCAGTGCTAGTGTTGGGGGGGCTGGAGGCTATGGCTACACCTTC
>TRBJ2-5|.|TRBV30|13|.
CAWSVQVQETQYF
TGTGCCTGGAGTGTGCAGGTTCAAGAGACCCAGTACTTC
>TRBJ1-5|.|TRBV28|12|.
CASSALNQPQHF
TGTGCCAGCAGTGCGCTCAATCAGCCCCAGCATTTT
>TRBJ2-5|once|TRBV5-4|15|.
CASSLGGLDGETQYF
TGTGCCAGCAGCTTGGGTGGGCTGGATGGGGAGACCCAGTACTTC
>TRBJ2-5|.|TRBV28|15|.
CASSLSLPNQETQYF
TGTGCCAGCAGTTTATCGCTACCTAACCAAGAGACCCAGTACTTC
>TRBJ1-2|.|TRBV28|14|TRBD1
CASSKTGSDYGYTF
TGTGCCAGCAGTAAGACAGGGTCGGACTATGGCTACACCTTC
>TRBJ2-1|.|TRBV5-1|14|TRBD2
CASSSLREYNEQFF
TGCGCCAGCAGCTCTCTGCGGGAGTACAATGAGCAGTTCTTC
>TRBJ2-3|.|TRBV12-3/TRBV12-4|12|.
CASSFGADTQYF
TGTGCCAGCAGTTTCGGAGCAGATACGCAGTATTTT
>TRBJ2-7|.|TRBV5-1|14|.
CASSSEGSAYEQYF
TGCGCCAGCAGCTCGGAGGGCTCGGCCTACGAGCAGTACTTC